The present T cell receptor beta chain was sequenced within a study of cytomegalovirus exposure and HLA in healthy donors. 13 Jbeta primers and 60 Vbeta primers were used for the PCR. Assay: immunoSEQ multiplex PCR; the TCRdb copy retains only in-frame clones and omits some. The sample lists tens of thousands of clones, about four fifths occurring once. Germline loops: CDR1 SEHNR, CDR2 FQNEAQ (reference sequence). This CDR3 contains 14 residues. Trimming took off 8 bases at V and 3 bases at J, with 17 bases between the two ends. The V and J genes are TRBV7-9 and TRBJ2-7; D is perhaps TRBD1 (6 bases). Sequenced input: PBMCs. The TCR comes from a man in his forties or fifties in good health and CMV-seropositive. Written as DNA, the CDR3 is TGTGCCAGCTCTTTAAACAGGGACGTCTACGAGCAGTACTTC. It specifies CASSLNRDVYEQYF.